This T cell receptor (beta chain) was found in a study of cytomegalovirus exposure and HLA in healthy donors. The PCR was carried out with 60 Vbeta primers and 13 Jbeta primers. The method was immunoSEQ multiplex PCR; TCRdb's version includes in-frame clones alone and lacks a portion of them. This table holds 95,000 to 100,000 clones, around four fifths found once. This clone showed up just a few times. Antigen specificity is unknown. This CDR3 comprises 15 residues. V gave up 6 bases and J gave up 1 base, with 15 bases separating them. Germline-derived CDR1 and CDR2 are SNHLY and FYNNEI. The study, taken as a whole, reports: In an earlier analysis, about 90% or about 30%: the productive usage of most TCR beta V segments.

The chain employs TRBV2 and TRBJ1-1, with a weak D call TRBD1 (5 bases). This sequence was found in a female donor in good health and CMV-seropositive. The sequenced material came from PBMCs. The DNA of the CDR3 is TGTGCCAGCAGGCTCCTCTGGGGGGGGAACACTGAAGCTTTCTTT. It encodes CASRLLWGGNTEAFF.